These 25 T cell receptor beta chains came from one sample sequenced in a study of regulatory and conventional T cells in RAG deficiency. Produced via immunoSEQ multiplex PCR; TCRdb's table is partial and in-frame only. The repertoire has roughly 7,800 clones, under 95% of them found once; the top ten carry more than 1.5%. The sorted regulatory T cells were CD4+, CD25-high and CD127-low, with genomic DNA sequenced. These data were also filed under a second study, of regulatory T cells. That work contributes: The primer mix had 52 TRBV and 13 TRBJ primers.

Sequences were obtained from CD127- CD25+ CD4+ Tregs sorted from blood. The source of these receptors is a human donor in good health.

The chain has TRBV6-5 and TRBJ2-1, with D unclear. CDR1 and CDR2 from the germline V gene are MNHEY and SVGAGI. Trimming took 8 bases from V and 6 from J, leaving 8 bases between them. The CDR3 is 11 amino acids. CDR3 protein: CASGIGNEQFF. The CDR3 DNA follows: TGTGCCAGCGGCATTGGCAATGAGCAGTTCTTC.

On this clone itself: This specimen includes other DNA sequences encoding the same CDR3. The chain links TRBV9 to TRBJ2-1; D unclear. The V end was cut by 0 bases, the J end by 7 bases, with 11 bases between. This CDR3 comprises 14 residues. Germline values: CDR1 SGDLS, CDR2 YYNGEE. The DNA of the CDR3 is TGTGCCAGCAGCGTAGGTGGTAGTTCAAATGAGCAGTTCTTC. It specifies CASSVGGSSNEQFF.

The V call is TRBV18, the J call TRBJ1-5, with D unresolved. With 2 bases removed from V and 2 bases from J, the gap between germline ends came to 7 bases. This CDR3 spans 14 amino acids. CDR1 and CDR2 from the germline V gene are KGHSH and LQKENI. The CDR3 reads CASSPAHGNQPQHF. In DNA form, the CDR3 reads TGTGCCAGCTCACCAGCACATGGCAATCAGCCCCAGCATTTT.

The chain recombines TRBV27 with TRBJ1-1; 10 nucleotides align to TRBD1. J lost 6 bases, V lost 7 bases, and 11 bases had no gene match. The CDR3 runs to 15 residues. Germline assignment: CDR1 MNHEY and CDR2 SMNVEV (reference sequence). The CDR3 sequence: CASMWSGTGAAEAFF. The DNA for the CDR3 is TGTGCCAGCATGTGGAGCGGGACAGGGGCCGCTGAAGCTTTCTTT.

The rearrangement links TRBV2 to TRBJ1-2; the match to TRBD1 covers 9 bases. The ends lost 7 bases at V and 5 bases at J; junction bases unmatched: 5. This CDR3 spans 13 amino acids. Germline V lookup: CDR1 SNHLY, CDR2 FYNNEI. CDR3 DNA sequence: TGTGCCAGCACCGGACAGGGGCAATATGGCTACACCTTC. It codes for CASTGQGQYGYTF.

V usage is TRBV10-2 and J usage is TRBJ2-5; a possible D gene is TRBD2 (6 bases). The DNA end is a closer match to TRBJ2-7, so the J assignment may be wrong. The CDR3 totals 14 residues. Germline assignment: CDR1 WSHSY and CDR2 SAAADI. CDR3: CASSGDSTLYEQYF. CDR3 sequence (DNA): TGCGCCAGCAGTGGGGACTCTACGCTCTACGAGCAGTACTTC.

J is TRBJ2-3 and V is TRBV7-9; no reliable D call. Trimming cost V 9 bases and J 0 bases, with 13 bases left between them. The germline gives CDR1 SEHNR, CDR2 FQNEAQ (reference sequence). The CDR3 length is 14 residues. The CDR3 DNA is TGTGCCAGTTCCTTTACCACTAGCACAGATACGCAGTATTTT. The encoded protein is CASSFTTSTDTQYF.

The chain has TRBV5-1 and TRBJ1-3; 9 positions agree with TRBD1. Germline values: CDR1 SGHRS, CDR2 YFSETQ. The CDR3 contains 14 residues. The trim removed 4 bases at V and 8 bases at J, leaving 7 bases unmatched. The CDR3: CASSPGQGLYTIYF. The CDR3 region has the DNA TGCGCCAGCAGCCCGGGACAGGGCCTTTACACCATATATTTT.

The chain joins TRBV2 to TRBJ1-3; D may be TRBD1 (6 bases). Germline CDR1 reads SNHLY; CDR2 reads FYNNEI. The length of the CDR3 is 14 residues. Trimming took off 7 bases at V and 4 bases at J, with 14 bases between the two ends. The CDR3, as DNA: TGTGCCAGCATCTGGGGGCCCTCCGGAAACACCATATATTTT. This codes for CASIWGPSGNTIYF.

The CDR3 sequence: CASSVEPHRGRGDTQYF. The CDR3 nucleotides are TGTGCCAGCAGCGTAGAACCGCACAGGGGCAGAGGAGATACGCAGTATTTT. The genes are TRBV9 and TRBJ2-3; 7 nucleotides line up with TRBD1. CDR1 and CDR2 (germline): SGDLS, YYNGEE. The CDR3 runs 17 residues. After removal of 0 bases from V and 5 bases from J, the junction contained 12 bases not matched to a gene.

The chain uses TRBV6-1 and TRBJ1-5; D call uncertain. Per germline, CDR1 MNHNS and CDR2 SASEGT. The CDR3 contains 14 residues. The ends were cut back, 6 bases at V and 0 bases at J, with 9 bases in the middle. CDR3 amino acids: CASSEQNSNQPQHF. The CDR3 DNA sequence: TGTGCCAGCAGCGAACAGAATAGCAATCAGCCCCAGCATTTT.

The chain combines TRBV15 with TRBJ2-1; D is possibly TRBD2 (6 bases). Between the trimmed V and J ends, which lost 0 bases and 8 bases, there was a span of 14 bases. The germline gives CDR1 LNHNV, CDR2 YYDKDF (reference sequence). This CDR3 has 15 residues. Written as DNA, the CDR3 is TGTGCCACCAGCAGAGAGTCCACACGGGGGTATGAGCAGTTCTTC. Protein sequence: CATSRESTRGYEQFF.

The chain carries TRBV18 and TRBJ2-1, with TRBD2 identical over 8 bases. The CDR3 spans 16 residues. Germline CDR1 and CDR2: KGHSH and LQKENI. V lost 4 bases to trimming and J lost 0 bases; unmatched junction nucleotides: 5. The CDR3 DNA reads as TGTGCCAGCTCACAGGGGAGCGGGAGCTCCTACAATGAGCAGTTCTTC. Translating it yields CASSQGSGSSYNEQFF.

This rearrangement joins TRBV30 to TRBJ1-1; D may be TRBD1 (5 bases). Germline V gene data show CDR1 as GTSNPN and CDR2 as SVGIG (reference sequence). The CDR3 sequence is 13 residues long. Trimming stripped 3 bases from V and 10 bases from J, with 18 bases between. CDR3 loop: CAWRELTGVVAFF. In DNA form, the CDR3 reads TGTGCCTGGAGGGAACTCACGGGGGTCGTAGCTTTCTTT.

The gene calls are TRBV6-5 and TRBJ1-2, with no clear D. The V end was cut by 5 bases, the J end by 8 bases, with 15 bases between. The CDR3 totals 13 residues. Germline V gene data show CDR1 as MNHEY and CDR2 as SVGAGI. The chain's CDR3 is CASSPAPGKGYTF. In DNA, the CDR3 is TGTGCCAGCAGTCCGGCCCCGGGGAAGGGCTACACCTTC.

The CDR3 region is CASSGQGGNTEAFF. CDR3 sequence (DNA): TGTGCCAGCAGCGGACAGGGTGGTAACACTGAAGCTTTCTTT. The rearrangement joins TRBV6-5 to TRBJ1-1, with 8 bases lining up with TRBD1. Germline CDR1 and CDR2: MNHEY and SVGAGI. This CDR3 spans 14 amino acids. Trimming took 6 bases from V and 2 from J; bases not matched to a gene: 5.

The chain has TRBV29-1 and TRBJ2-7; weak D call: TRBD1 (5 bases). CDR3 length: 11 amino acids. Trimming took off 4 bases at V and 6 bases at J, with 10 bases between the two ends. The germline gives CDR1 SQVTM, CDR2 ANQGSEA. The CDR3 loop reads CSVASGFEQYF. The CDR3 DNA follows: TGCAGCGTTGCTTCAGGGTTCGAGCAGTACTTC.

The gene calls are TRBV5-1 and TRBJ1-1; no reliable D call. CDR1 and CDR2 from the germline V gene are SGHRS and YFSETQ. The germline V and J ends were trimmed by 0 bases and 0 bases, with 12 bases remaining between them. The CDR3 consists of 16 residues. CDR3 sequence (DNA): TGCGCCAGCAGCTTGGAGGGAGGGTTGATGAACACTGAAGCTTTCTTT. This gives the protein CASSLEGGLMNTEAFF.

This rearrangement joins TRBV18 to TRBJ2-2; 7 bases are a match to TRBD1. The germline CDR1 and CDR2 sequences are KGHSH and LQKENI. This CDR3 has 14 amino acids. The ends lost 6 bases at V and 7 bases at J; junction bases unmatched: 8. The CDR3 loop reads CASSSIQGIGELFF. The CDR3 DNA reads TGTGCCAGCTCTTCAATACAGGGGATCGGGGAGCTGTTTTTT.

The J gene is TRBJ1-3, the V gene TRBV18; 8 bases align to TRBD1. This CDR3 has 16 residues. The germline V gene encodes CDR1 KGHSH and CDR2 LQKENI. V lost 3 bases to trimming and J lost 2 bases; unmatched junction nucleotides: 6. CDR3 bases: TGTGCCAGCTCACCCGCAGGGGGCTTTGCTGGAAACACCATATATTTT. Its translation: CASSPAGGFAGNTIYF.

CDR3 residues: CASSFSGTAEKLFF. The DNA of the CDR3 is TGTGCCAGCAGTTTTTCCGGGACAGCTGAAAAACTGTTTTTT. The chain employs TRBV28 and TRBJ1-4; 7 nucleotides match TRBD1. The CDR3 contains 14 residues. V lost 3 bases to trimming and J lost 7 bases; unmatched junction nucleotides: 5. Germline loops: CDR1 MDHEN, CDR2 SYDVKM.

This chain uses TRBV5-4 with TRBJ1-1; TRBD1 agrees at 8 bases. V lost 1 base and J lost 4; bases outside the gene matches: 0. The CDR3 loop spans 13 amino acids. Germline-derived CDR1 and CDR2 are SGHNT and YYREEE (reference sequence). The CDR3 DNA is TGTGCCAGCAGCTTGCAGGGGGCCACTGAAGCTTTCTTT. This sequence encodes CASSLQGATEAFF.

The chain carries TRBV5-1 and TRBJ2-6; D uncertain. The V gene's germline CDR1 is SGHRS and CDR2 YFSETQ. The CDR3 loop spans 21 amino acids. Trimming took 0 bases from V and 0 from J, leaving 22 bases between them. The chain's CDR3 is CASSLAASARNPHSGANVLTF. CDR3 in DNA: TGCGCCAGCAGCTTGGCCGCTTCCGCGCGAAACCCCCACTCTGGGGCCAACGTCCTGACTTTC.

J is TRBJ2-3 and V is TRBV10-2; 8 bases match TRBD2. Germline CDR1 and CDR2: WSHSY and SAAADI. Losses at the gene ends were 8 bases for V and 1 base for J; bases not matched to a gene: 5. The CDR3 totals 14 residues. The CDR3 DNA is TGCGCCAGCTGCGGAGCGGGGGGCACAGATACGCAGTATTTT. Translated, it gives CASCGAGGTDTQYF.

This sequence joins TRBV29-1 and TRBJ2-1, with D unresolved. CDR1 is SQVTM, CDR2 ANQGSEA, per germline. V lost 6 bases and J 7 bases, leaving 19 bases between the germline ends. CDR3 length: 14 amino acids. CDR3 amino acids: CSVASRPRKNEQFF. The CDR3 DNA reads as TGCAGCGTCGCAAGCAGGCCCAGAAAAAATGAGCAGTTCTTC.